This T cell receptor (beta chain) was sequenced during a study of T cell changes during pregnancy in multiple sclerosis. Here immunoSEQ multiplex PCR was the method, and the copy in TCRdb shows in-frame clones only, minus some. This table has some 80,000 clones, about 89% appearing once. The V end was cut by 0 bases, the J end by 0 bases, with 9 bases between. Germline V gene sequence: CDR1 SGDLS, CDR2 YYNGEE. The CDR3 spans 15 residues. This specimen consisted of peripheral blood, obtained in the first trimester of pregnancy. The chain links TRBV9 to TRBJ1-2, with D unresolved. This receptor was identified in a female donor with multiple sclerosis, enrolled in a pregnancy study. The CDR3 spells CASSVGRETNYGYTF. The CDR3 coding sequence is TGTGCCAGCAGCGTAGGTCGGGAGACTAACTATGGCTACACCTTC.